These 23 T cell receptor beta chains share one sample of origin, sequenced in a study of blood T cells in healthy people across ages. Through a sample-barcoded 5' primer and a J-beta primer mix, a second PCR was run for roughly 6 to 11 cycles. TCRdb re-called the 5' RACE reads with MiXCR, one entry per CDR3 protein. The profile shows about 720,000 distinct CDR3 sequences, approximately 22% of them singletons. Source material: blood. These TCRs come from a man aged 65 to 79 in good health.

V is TRBV2 and J is TRBJ2-4; unclear D gene. The CDR3 has 15 residues. Trimming stripped 1 base from V and 0 bases from J, with 7 bases between. The germline CDR1 and CDR2 sequences are SNHLY and FYNNEI. CDR3 sequence (DNA): TGTGCCAGCAGTGAAGAACAGTTAGCCAAAAACATTCAGTACTTC. Its protein is CASSEEQLAKNIQYF.

The V gene is TRBV10-3, the J gene TRBJ2-5; TRBD2 agrees at 7 bases. CDR3 length: 14 amino acids. The ends lost 7 bases at V and 2 bases at J; junction bases unmatched: 7. Germline V gene sequence: CDR1 ENHRY, CDR2 SYGVKD. The CDR3 DNA reads as TGTGCCATCAATCCTAGCGGCCTGCAAGAGACCCAGTACTTC. Its protein product is CAINPSGLQETQYF.

The chain employs TRBV18 and TRBJ2-7; D gene unclear. V gave up 0 bases and J gave up 2 bases, with 8 bases separating them. In germline, CDR1 is KGHSH, CDR2 LQKENI. The CDR3 is 14 amino acids. In nucleotides, the CDR3 is TGTGCCAGCTCACCACCGAGTAGGGCCTACGAGCAGTACGTC. Protein product: CASSPPSRAYEQYV.

This chain connects TRBV5-1 to TRBJ2-1, with D possibly TRBD1 on 6 matching bases. Germline loops: CDR1 SGHRS, CDR2 YFSETQ. Trimming cost V 0 bases and J 7 bases, with 11 bases left between them. This CDR3 is 14 amino acids long. The CDR3 sequence is CASSLGGGWNEQFF. DNA of the CDR3: TGCGCCAGCAGCTTGGGTGGGGGCTGGAATGAGCAGTTCTTC. Full variable domain (missing parts from reference TRBV5-1 and TRBJ2-1): KAGVTQTPRYLIKTRGQQVTLSCSPISGHRSVSWYQQTPGQGLQFLFEYFSETQRNKGNFPGRFSGRQFSNSRSEMNVSTLELGDSALYLCASSLGGGWNEQFFGPGTRLTVL.

The V and J genes are TRBV28 and TRBJ1-5; D may be TRBD1 (5 bases). In germline, CDR1 is MDHEN, CDR2 SYDVKM. The V gene lost 5 bases and the J gene lost 9 bases, with 23 bases spanning the gap. CDR3 size: 16 residues. In nucleotides, the CDR3 is TGTGCCAGCAGTCCCCCCGGGGGGGTATTCATGCGGCCCCAGCATTTT. It translates to CASSPPGGVFMRPQHF.

The rearrangement links TRBV10-3 to TRBJ2-5; D ambiguous. The closer fit of TRBJ2-1 to the DNA end suggests the J call may be wrong. This CDR3 comprises 13 residues. Germline V lookup: CDR1 ENHRY, CDR2 SYGVKD. CDR3 DNA sequence: TGTGCCATCAGCCTAGATGTCTACAATGAGCAGTTCTTC. This sequence encodes CAISLDVYNEQFF.

This chain links TRBV15 with TRBJ1-2, with D unclear. The CDR3 runs to 14 residues. V lost 4 bases, J lost 4 bases, and 13 bases lay in between. Germline V gene sequence: CDR1 LNHNV, CDR2 YYDKDF (reference sequence). The CDR3 bases are TGTGCCACCAGCAAGGCAAGGGTATCCTATGGCTACACCTTC. This sequence encodes CATSKARVSYGYTF.

This chain joins TRBV5-1 and TRBJ2-5, with D maybe TRBD1 (6 bases). With 0 bases removed from V and 2 bases from J, the gap between germline ends came to 14 bases. In germline, CDR1 is SGHRS, CDR2 YFSETQ. The CDR3 runs 16 residues. CDR3 in amino acids: CASSLVPQGTQETQYF. CDR3 sequence (DNA): TGCGCCAGCAGCTTGGTCCCACAGGGAACACAAGAGACCCAGTACTTC.

There are a few counts of this clonotype. The rearrangement uses TRBV7-3 and TRBJ2-5, with D uncertain. V lost 5 bases and J lost 0, with 13 bases in between. This CDR3 is 15 amino acids long. CDR1 SGHTA and CDR2 FQGTGA come from the germline V gene. The CDR3 loop is CASSRSGTHQETQYF. DNA of the CDR3: TGTGCCAGCAGCCGGTCTGGCACGCACCAAGAGACCCAGTACTTC.

In its sample, this clonotype was seen a few times. This chain connects TRBV6-2 or TRBV6-3 to TRBJ1-1; tentatively, D is TRBD1 (5 bases). CDR1 is MNHEY and CDR2 is SVGEGT in the germline V gene. Trimming shortened V by 0 bases and J by 6 bases, and 20 bases separated the two germline ends. The CDR3 length is 17 residues. The CDR3 coding sequence is TGTGCCAGCAGTTACTCGGCCAATTTGGGACTAATGTCTGAAGCTTTCTTT. Protein sequence: CASSYSANLGLMSEAFF.

The chain combines TRBV7-2 with TRBJ1-6, with 9 positions matching TRBD1. V dropped 2 bases and J dropped 2; count of bases not matched to a gene: 4. There are 17 residues in the CDR3. CDR1 and CDR2 (germline): SGHTA, FQGNSA. The CDR3 DNA is TGTGCCAGCAGCTTATTGGGGACAGGGCCCTATAATTCACCCCTCCACTTT. Its translation: CASSLLGTGPYNSPLHF.

The chain employs TRBV7-9 and TRBJ1-4, with D hard to call. Germline V lookup: CDR1 SEHNR, CDR2 FQNEAQ (reference sequence). CDR3 size: 15 residues. With 1 base removed from V and 8 bases from J, the gap between germline ends came to 14 bases. The CDR3 DNA reads TGTGCCAGCAGCTTAGGGGATATAATGAAAGAAAAACTGTTTTTT. It translates to CASSLGDIMKEKLFF. Based on the CDR3 plus reference TRBV7-9 and TRBJ1-4, the full variable domain is DTGVSQNPRHKITKRGQNVTFRCDPISEHNRLYWYRQTLGQGPEFLTYFQNEAQLEKSRLLSDRFSAERPKGSFSTLEIQRTEQGDSAMYLCASSLGDIMKEKLFFGSGTQLSVL.

A few counts support this clonotype. The chain combines TRBV12-5 with TRBJ2-1; TRBD2 matches at 10 bases. Trimming took 0 bases from V and 2 from J; bases not matched to a gene: 4. The CDR3 spans 17 residues. Germline V CDR1 and CDR2: LGHNT, FRNRAP. The CDR3 coding sequence is TGTGCTAGTGGTTTGGTAATAGCGGGGGGCCCCTACAATGAGCAGTTCTTC. It codes for CASGLVIAGGPYNEQFF.

A remark on this clonotype: A much more abundant neighbour one base away suggests this may be a read error. The conserved closing phenylalanine or tryptophan is absent in this CDR3, likely reflecting a read error. This chain connects TRBV20-1 to TRBJ2-4, with D tentatively TRBD1 (5 bases). The CDR3 is made up of 15 amino acids. In germline, CDR1 is DFQATT, CDR2 SNEGSKA (reference sequence). The V end was cut by 1 base, the J end by 0 bases, with 10 bases between. The CDR3 protein is CSARASREAKNIQYS. CDR3 nucleotide sequence: TGCAGTGCTAGAGCGTCCAGGGAAGCCAAAAACATTCAGTACTCC.

The gene calls are TRBV7-9 and TRBJ2-3; D may be TRBD1 (5 bases). V was trimmed by 9 bases and J by 4 bases, leaving 17 bases between them. CDR1 and CDR2 (germline): SEHNR, FQNEAQ (reference sequence). This CDR3 has 14 amino acids. In DNA, the CDR3 is TGTGCCAGGTCGTCAGGGCTTGATCCAGATACGCAGTATTTT. As protein: CARSSGLDPDTQYF.

This clonotype was picked up a small number of times. The chain has TRBV7-9 and TRBJ2-1; D not resolved. The germline V gene has CDR1 SEHNR and CDR2 FQNEAQ (reference sequence). This CDR3 spans 11 amino acids. Trimming shortened V by 2 bases and J by 9 bases, and 5 bases separated the two germline ends. The CDR3 DNA sequence: TGTGCCAGCAGCTTAAATCCTGAGCAGTTCTTC. Residues: CASSLNPEQFF.

This clonotype was seen a handful of times. V is TRBV7-2 and J is TRBJ2-3; D perhaps matches TRBD1 (6 bases). V lost 4 bases, J lost 2 bases, and 25 bases lay in between. The CDR3 is made up of 19 amino acids. CDR1 is SGHTA and CDR2 is FQGNSA in the germline V gene. This chain's CDR3 is CASSSRGLAQGYYTDTQYF. The CDR3 DNA follows: TGTGCCAGCAGCTCCCGGGGTCTCGCACAGGGATATTACACAGATACGCAGTATTTT.

This clonotype was observed a few times. This sequence joins TRBV20-1 and TRBJ2-5; D unclear. The J call may be in error: the DNA end matches TRBJ2-1 better. CDR1 DFQATT and CDR2 SNEGSKA come from the germline V gene (reference sequence). CDR3 length equals 10 residues. CDR3 residues: CSALDNEQFF. CDR3 nucleotides: TGCAGTGCTTTAGACAATGAGCAGTTCTTC.

The chain joins TRBV20-1 to TRBJ1-1, with D tentatively TRBD1 (5 bases). Germline V CDR1 and CDR2: DFQATT, SNEGSKA (reference sequence). The CDR3 sequence is 14 residues long. Deletions cut 3 bases from V and 0 bases from J, with 11 bases between. The DNA for the CDR3 is TGCAGTGCTAGGGGGGGGATAGTGAACACTGAAGCTTTCTTT. Its translation is CSARGGIVNTEAFF.

This clonotype was detected only a few times. This sequence joins TRBV6-5 and TRBJ1-5, with 7 bases identical to TRBD1. The CDR3 has 15 amino acids. CDR1 is MNHEY and CDR2 is SVGAGI in the germline V gene. V lost 4 bases, J lost 2 bases, and 5 bases stayed unmatched. For the CDR3, the DNA is TGTGCCAGCAGTTTCCAGGGGGGCGGCAATCAGCCCCAGCATTTT. It encodes CASSFQGGGNQPQHF.

This clonotype has just a few counts. The genes are TRBV3-1 and TRBJ2-5; either TRBD1 or TRBD2 may supply D (5 bases each). The J call is doubtful: the DNA matches TRBJ2-7 better. Germline CDR1 reads LGHDT; CDR2 reads YNNKEL (reference sequence). This CDR3 has 16 amino acids. CDR3 in DNA: TGTGCCAGCAGCCATGTCGGGACCGTGAGCTCCTACGAGCAGTACTTC. As protein: CASSHVGTVSSYEQYF.

The chain links TRBV30 to TRBJ2-5; D unclear. V was clipped by 5 bases and J by 4 bases, with 8 bases between them. CDR3 length: 11 amino acids. Germline CDR1 reads GTSNPN; CDR2 reads SVGIG (reference sequence). CDR3 nucleotide sequence: TGTGCCTGGGAGGAGAGAGAGACCCAGTACTTC. Translation gives CAWEERETQYF.

This clonotype has more than one count but fewer than ten. The rearrangement joins TRBV5-1 to TRBJ2-3, with D maybe TRBD1 (5 bases). Germline V lookup: CDR1 SGHRS, CDR2 YFSETQ. This CDR3 has 16 amino acids. Trimming cost V 2 bases and J 5 bases, with 18 bases left between them. In DNA, the CDR3 is TGCGCCAGCAGCTTCCCTCCCACAGGTTTCAGAGATACGCAGTATTTT. Translation: CASSFPPTGFRDTQYF.